The 17 T cell receptor beta chains presented below share a single source sample, sequenced in a study of technical replicates of blood from four donors. TCRdb keeps only in-frame clones here, not all; method: immunoSEQ multiplex PCR. The repertoire holds over 45,000 clones, with around nine tenths as singletons. Specimen: PBMCs. The receptors shown here come from a human donor in good health. Some clones in this sample may be carry-over from other donors' samples.

The V gene is TRBV6-6, the J gene TRBJ2-3; D is undetermined. V was pared by 6 bases and J by 1 base, with 8 bases between. CDR1 and CDR2 (germline): MNHNY, SVGAGI (reference sequence). CDR3 length: 13 residues. CDR3 region: CASRGTRTDTQYF. CDR3 DNA: TGTGCCAGCAGGGGCACCCGCACAGATACGCAGTATTTT.

The CDR3: CASSVGTGAYYEQYF. The CDR3 DNA reads TGTGCCAGCAGCGTCGGGACAGGGGCCTACTACGAGCAGTACTTC. This chain joins TRBV11-2 and TRBJ2-7; TRBD1 matches 10 bases. The ends lost 5 bases at V and 3 bases at J; junction bases unmatched: 7. This CDR3 region has 15 residues. Germline-derived CDR1 and CDR2 are SGHAT and FQNNGV. The variable domain in full, with the rest retrieved from reference TRBV11-2 and TRBJ2-7, is EAGVAQSPRYKIIEKRQSVAFWCNPISGHATLYWYQQILGQGPKLLIQFQNNGVVDDSQLPKDRFSAERLKGVDSTLKIQPAKLEDSAVYLCASSVGTGAYYEQYFGPGTRLTVT.

The chain has TRBV7-6 and TRBJ2-3; 7 positions agree with TRBD2. CDR3 length equals 16 residues. V lost 5 bases to trimming and J lost 0 bases; unmatched junction nucleotides: 8. Germline loops: CDR1 SGHVS, CDR2 FNYEAQ. The CDR3 region has the DNA TGTGCCAGCAGCCCGGACGGGAGGACTAGCACAGATACGCAGTATTTT. It specifies CASSPDGRTSTDTQYF.

The J gene is TRBJ2-1, the V gene TRBV5-1; TRBD2 matches at 7 bases. This CDR3 has 13 amino acids. Germline V gene lookup returns CDR1 SGHRS and CDR2 YFSETQ. The ends lost 4 bases at V and 8 bases at J; junction bases unmatched: 6. CDR3 in DNA: TGCGCCAGCAGCCCTCTAGCGGAAGATGAGCAGTTCTTC. Protein sequence: CASSPLAEDEQFF.

The chain recombines TRBV7-6 with TRBJ2-3; 10 positions agree with TRBD2. The CDR3 is 17 amino acids. Germline values: CDR1 SGHVS, CDR2 FNYEAQ. The junction had 6 bases not matched to a gene; V was cut back by 0 bases and J by 3 bases. The CDR3 sequence is CASSLAGVAGGTDTQYF. The CDR3 DNA follows: TGTGCCAGCAGCTTAGCGGGTGTAGCGGGGGGTACAGATACGCAGTATTTT.

This clone was seen a few times. The genes are TRBV29-1 and TRBJ2-5; no clear D. CDR3 length: 11 residues. CDR1 and CDR2 (germline): SQVTM, ANQGSEA. Trimming cost V 2 bases and J 2 bases, with 3 bases left between them. CDR3 DNA sequence: TGCAGCGTTGAACAGCAAGAGACCCAGTACTTC. It translates to CSVEQQETQYF.

The chain couples TRBV10-2 to TRBJ1-4; 7 bases are shared with TRBD1. The ends lost 6 bases at V and 3 bases at J; junction bases unmatched: 7. The CDR3 loop spans 15 amino acids. Germline V gene lookup returns CDR1 WSHSY and CDR2 SAAADI. The CDR3 spells CASRRQGRPNEKLFF. The DNA of the CDR3 is TGCGCCAGCAGGAGACAGGGAAGGCCTAATGAAAAACTGTTTTTT.

CDR3 residues: CASTLSQGPGNTIYF. The CDR3 DNA sequence: TGTGCCAGCACCCTATCACAGGGACCCGGAAACACCATATATTTT. The chain has TRBV9 and TRBJ1-3; TRBD1 is a possible D gene (6 bases). Germline V gene sequence: CDR1 SGDLS, CDR2 YYNGEE. V lost 6 bases and J 4 bases, leaving 17 bases between the germline ends. The length of the CDR3 is 15 residues.

V gene TRBV4-2 combines with J gene TRBJ1-1, with a tentative D call TRBD1 (6 bases). CDR1 is LGHNA, CDR2 YNFKEQ, per germline. There are 15 residues in the CDR3. Trimming took off 0 bases at V and 5 bases at J, with 13 bases between the two ends. The CDR3 DNA reads as TGTGCCAGCAGCCAAGATCTGGGGGCTCTTACTGAAGCTTTCTTT. It specifies CASSQDLGALTEAFF.

V usage is TRBV29-1 and J usage is TRBJ2-7; perhaps TRBD1 as D (6 bases). Germline assignment: CDR1 SQVTM and CDR2 ANQGSEA. The CDR3 is 13 residues long. Trimming left V 7 bases short and J 3 bases short, with 16 bases between. DNA for the CDR3: TGCAGCGCCAATCAGGGACAAAGCTACGAGCAGTACTTC. This encodes CSANQGQSYEQYF.

The chain joins TRBV4-3 to TRBJ1-5; D not certain. Deletions cut 0 bases from V and 5 bases from J, with 5 bases between. The CDR3 is 13 residues long. The germline gives CDR1 LGHNA, CDR2 YSLEER. In DNA, the CDR3 is TGCGCCAGCAGCCAAGATCGTCATCAGCCCCAGCATTTT. Its translation: CASSQDRHQPQHF.

The chain employs TRBV11-2 and TRBJ1-2; 7 nucleotides match TRBD1. The CDR3 sequence is 14 residues long. J was trimmed by 7 bases and V by 1 base; bases with no gene match: 6. Germline V gene sequence: CDR1 SGHAT, CDR2 FQNNGV. The CDR3 loop is CASSLVEGARGYTF. CDR3 DNA: TGTGCCAGCAGCTTAGTGGAGGGGGCCCGTGGCTACACCTTC.

This rearrangement joins TRBV6-6 to TRBJ1-1, with D possibly TRBD1 on 6 matching bases. CDR3 length: 13 amino acids. Germline-derived CDR1 and CDR2 are MNHNY and SVGAGI (reference sequence). V was clipped by 7 bases and J by 7 bases, with 16 bases between them. CDR3 nucleotides: TGTGCCAGCATAGGGGGTACAACCCTTGAAGCTTTCTTT. It yields the protein CASIGGTTLEAFF.

The chain links TRBV18 to TRBJ1-1; D may be TRBD1 (6 bases). V was shortened by 2 bases and J by 1 base, with 14 bases between the two germline ends. The CDR3 is 16 amino acids. From germline, CDR1 is KGHSH and CDR2 LQKENI. CDR3 nucleotide sequence: TGTGCCAGCTCACCAACACAGGGTGGTGGGAACACTGAAGCTTTCTTT. It yields the protein CASSPTQGGGNTEAFF.

The rearrangement joins TRBV4-1 to TRBJ2-7; 7 bases match TRBD2. The V and J ends lost 3 bases and 0 bases, in that order; junction bases with no gene match: 14. The CDR3 is made up of 18 amino acids. Per germline, CDR1 MGHRA and CDR2 YSYEKL. CDR3 protein: CASSHAVAGRHPSYEQYF. CDR3 DNA sequence: TGCGCCAGCAGCCACGCAGTAGCGGGCCGACACCCCTCCTACGAGCAGTACTTC.

The chain is built from TRBV6-5 and TRBJ1-6; possibly TRBD1 for D (6 bases). CDR3 size: 15 residues. CDR1 and CDR2 from the germline V gene are MNHEY and SVGAGI. Trimming cost V 5 bases and J 3 bases, with 11 bases left between them. The DNA of the CDR3 is TGTGCCAGCAGTAATACAGGGAACTATAATTCACCCCTCCACTTT. The encoded protein is CASSNTGNYNSPLHF.

This clone was observed a single time. The chain uses TRBV7-2 and TRBJ2-1; 12 positions match TRBD2. The CDR3 is 16 amino acids. Germline CDR1 SGHTA, CDR2 FQGNSA. V gave up 5 bases and J gave up 6 bases; unmatched junction bases: 8. CDR3 nucleotides: TGTGCCAGCAGCCGCCCGACTAGCGGGGGAGGCAATGAGCAGTTCTTC. It codes for CASSRPTSGGGNEQFF.